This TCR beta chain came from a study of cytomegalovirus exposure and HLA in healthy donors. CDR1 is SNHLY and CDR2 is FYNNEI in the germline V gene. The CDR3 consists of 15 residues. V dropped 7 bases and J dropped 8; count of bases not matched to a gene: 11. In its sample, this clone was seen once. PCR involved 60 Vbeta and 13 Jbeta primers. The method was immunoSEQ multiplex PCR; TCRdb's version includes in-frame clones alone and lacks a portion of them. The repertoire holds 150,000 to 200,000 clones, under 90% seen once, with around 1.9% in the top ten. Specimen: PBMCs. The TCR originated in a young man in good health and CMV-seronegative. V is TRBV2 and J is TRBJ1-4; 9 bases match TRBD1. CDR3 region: CASTSTGGPGEKLFF. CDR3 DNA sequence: TGTGCCAGCACGTCGACAGGGGGACCGGGGGAAAAACTGTTTTTT.